This is a list of T cell receptor beta chains from one sample in a study of EBV T-cell therapy then PD-1 blockade in nasopharyngeal carcinoma. Their recognized antigens are unknown. The protocol was immunoSEQ multiplex PCR, while the TCRdb copy is restricted to in-frame clones and leaves out a portion. Of some 20,000 clones in the sample, approximately 84% are singletons; the top ten hold around 31%. The starting material was CD8+ T cells from blood, obtained at roughly day 32 from a patient whose treatment included autologous EBV-specific T cells and nivolumab. The source is a man aged 35 to 55 with nasopharyngeal carcinoma. Both conserved end residues are part of each CDR3. For some rows the clone size is stated as once, few or many, or as a class when expanded; others skip it.

j_call clone_size v_call cdr3_aa
TRBJ2-6 once TRBV7-6 CASSSVISGANVLTF
TRBJ1-2 - TRBV27 CASSPGTGVNYGYTF
TRBJ2-1 few TRBV7-9 CASDLQGSFRIDHYNEQFF
TRBJ2-1 - TRBV7-2 CASSLTGTEYSGNEQFF
TRBJ2-3 - TRBV27 CASSLLLSTDTQYF
TRBJ1-1 - TRBV7-9 CASRLDNTEAFF
TRBJ1-1 - TRBV6-5 CASSYGGEVMNTEAFF
TRBJ1-1 - TRBV5-6 CASSLSLGTRSTEAFF
TRBJ2-1 - TRBV6-2/TRBV6-3 CASSFAGTSGGYNEQFF
TRBJ2-4 - TRBV19 CASSWRDDLAKNIQYF
TRBJ1-5 - TRBV19 CASQGVWEGRGNQPQHF
TRBJ1-2 few TRBV5-1 CASSFTGTDIYGYTF
TRBJ2-5 - TRBV20-1 CSARDYQTQYF
TRBJ1-1 - TRBV29-1 CSVDAASFMNTEAFF
TRBJ1-2 - TRBV9 CATGSFYGYTF
TRBJ1-2 - TRBV6-6 CASSYLDRGDGYTF
TRBJ2-1 - TRBV7-3 CASSGLAGGLEQFF
TRBJ2-7 - TRBV7-9 CASSLMGSYEQYF
TRBJ2-7 - TRBV6-5 CASSSALGNTYEQYF
TRBJ1-1 - TRBV7-8 CASSPRGAGGAKAFF
TRBJ2-2 once TRBV12-3/TRBV12-4 CASSSLNTGELFF
TRBJ1-4 once TRBV27 CASSFRSGEKLFF
TRBJ2-6 once TRBV28 CASSLFPGGHGANVLTF